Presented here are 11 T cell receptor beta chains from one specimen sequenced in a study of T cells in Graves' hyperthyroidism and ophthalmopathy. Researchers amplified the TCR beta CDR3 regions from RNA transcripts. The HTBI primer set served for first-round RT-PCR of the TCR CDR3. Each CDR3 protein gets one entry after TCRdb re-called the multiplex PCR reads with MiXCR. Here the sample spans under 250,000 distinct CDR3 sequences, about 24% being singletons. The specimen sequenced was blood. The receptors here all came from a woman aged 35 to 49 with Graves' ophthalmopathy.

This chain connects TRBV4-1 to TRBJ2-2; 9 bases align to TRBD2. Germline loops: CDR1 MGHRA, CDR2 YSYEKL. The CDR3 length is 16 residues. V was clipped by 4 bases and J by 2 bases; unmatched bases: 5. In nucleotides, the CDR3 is TGCGCCAGCAGCCCAGGTAGCGGGAGTAACACCGGGGAGCTGTTTTTT. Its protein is CASSPGSGSNTGELFF.

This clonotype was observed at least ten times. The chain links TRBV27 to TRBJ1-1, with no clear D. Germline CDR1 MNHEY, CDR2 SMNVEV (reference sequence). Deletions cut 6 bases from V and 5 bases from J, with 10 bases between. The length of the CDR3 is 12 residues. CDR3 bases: TGTGCCAGCAGAACGGTGGGAACTGAAGCTTTCTTT. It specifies CASRTVGTEAFF.

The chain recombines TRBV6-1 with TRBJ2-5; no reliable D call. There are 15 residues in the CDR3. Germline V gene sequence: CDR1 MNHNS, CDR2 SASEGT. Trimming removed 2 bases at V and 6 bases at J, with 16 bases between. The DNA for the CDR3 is TGTGCCAGCAGTGAATTAGGCTTAGGAGTCCAGACCCAGTACTTC. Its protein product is CASSELGLGVQTQYF.

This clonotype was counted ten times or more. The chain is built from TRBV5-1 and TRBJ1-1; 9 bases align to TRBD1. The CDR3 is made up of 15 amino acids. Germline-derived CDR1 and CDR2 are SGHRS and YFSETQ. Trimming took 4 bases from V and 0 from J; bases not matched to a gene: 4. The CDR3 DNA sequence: TGCGCCAGCAGCCGACAGGGGGTTATGAACACTGAAGCTTTCTTT. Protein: CASSRQGVMNTEAFF.

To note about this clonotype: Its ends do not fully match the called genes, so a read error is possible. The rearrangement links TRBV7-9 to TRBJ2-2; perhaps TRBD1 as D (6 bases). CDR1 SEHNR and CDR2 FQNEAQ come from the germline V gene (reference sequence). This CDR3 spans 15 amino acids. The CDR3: CASRAGIGGAGELSF. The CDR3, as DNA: TGTGCCAGCAGGGCTGGGATAGGGGGTGCCGGGGAGCTGTCTTTT.

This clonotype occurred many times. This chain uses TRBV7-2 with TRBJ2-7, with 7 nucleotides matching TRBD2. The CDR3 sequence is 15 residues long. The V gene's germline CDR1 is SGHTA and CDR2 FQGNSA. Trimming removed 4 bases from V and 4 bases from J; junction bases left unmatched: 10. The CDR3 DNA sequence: TGTGCCAGCAGCTCGGGGGGAGGGAGGAGTTACGAGCAGTACTTC. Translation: CASSSGGGRSYEQYF.

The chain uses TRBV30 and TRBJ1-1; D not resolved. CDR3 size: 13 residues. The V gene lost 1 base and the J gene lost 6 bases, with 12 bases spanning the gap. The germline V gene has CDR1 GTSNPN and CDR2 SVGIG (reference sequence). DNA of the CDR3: TGTGCCTGGAGTGAGGTGGTCTGGCCTGAAGCTTTCTTT. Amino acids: CAWSEVVWPEAFF.

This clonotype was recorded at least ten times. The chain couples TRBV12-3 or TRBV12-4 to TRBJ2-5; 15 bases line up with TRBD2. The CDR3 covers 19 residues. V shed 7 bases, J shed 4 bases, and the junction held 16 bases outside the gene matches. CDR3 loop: CASTAPGLAGGVGPETQYF. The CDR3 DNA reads TGTGCCAGCACCGCGCCGGGACTAGCGGGAGGAGTAGGGCCAGAGACCCAGTACTTC.

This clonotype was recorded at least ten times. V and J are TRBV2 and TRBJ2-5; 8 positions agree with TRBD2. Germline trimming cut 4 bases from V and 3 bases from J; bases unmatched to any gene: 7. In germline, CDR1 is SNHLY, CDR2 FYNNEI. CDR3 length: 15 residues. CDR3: CASSGTGLAEETQYF. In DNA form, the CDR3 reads TGTGCCAGCAGTGGGACTGGACTAGCAGAAGAGACCCAGTACTTC.

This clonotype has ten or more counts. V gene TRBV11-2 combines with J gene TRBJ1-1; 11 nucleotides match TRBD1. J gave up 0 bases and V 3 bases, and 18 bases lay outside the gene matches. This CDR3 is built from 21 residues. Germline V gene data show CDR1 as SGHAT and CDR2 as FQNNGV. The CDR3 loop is CASSFELRDRGFFGMNTEAFF. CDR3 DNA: TGTGCCAGCAGCTTTGAACTCCGGGACAGGGGGTTCTTTGGAATGAACACTGAAGCTTTCTTT.

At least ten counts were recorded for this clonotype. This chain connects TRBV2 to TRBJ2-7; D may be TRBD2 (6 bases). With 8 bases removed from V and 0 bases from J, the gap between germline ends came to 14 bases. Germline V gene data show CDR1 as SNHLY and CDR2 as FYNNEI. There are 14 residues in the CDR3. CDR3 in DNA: TGTGCCAGCCGAATGGGAGGAGGCTCCTACGAGCAGTACTTC. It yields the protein CASRMGGGSYEQYF.